The 15 T cell receptor beta chains given below trace back to one sample, sequenced in a study of blood T cell repertoires in COVID-19. TCRdb keeps only in-frame clones here, not all; method: immunoSEQ multiplex PCR. This sample has about 350,000 clones, with almost 90% found just once. Sequencing was carried out using PBMCs or T cells enriched from blood (not recorded which). The origin of the receptors is a woman aged 25 to 45 who had been exposed to COVID-19.

The chain has TRBV12-3 or TRBV12-4 and TRBJ2-7, with a tentative D call TRBD2 (6 bases). Trimming pared 7 bases from V and 6 bases from J, leaving 10 bases between. The length of the CDR3 is 11 residues. CDR3 in amino acids: CASTLGGEQYF. CDR3 DNA: TGTGCCAGCACTCTGGGGGGCGAGCAGTACTTC.

The rearrangement uses TRBV25-1 and TRBJ2-7; D perhaps matches TRBD1 (5 bases). The CDR3 is 13 residues long. In germline, CDR1 is MGHDK, CDR2 SYGVNS. V lost 4 bases, J lost 5 bases, and 12 bases lay in between. In DNA form, the CDR3 reads TGTGCCAGCAGTGGCAGGGAAGGAAACGAGCAGTACTTC. Translated, it gives CASSGREGNEQYF.

V gene TRBV7-9 combines with J gene TRBJ2-3, with 8 nucleotides matching TRBD2. V dropped 3 bases and J dropped 6; count of bases not matched to a gene: 5. The CDR3 extends over 14 amino acids. Germline-derived CDR1 and CDR2 are SEHNR and FQNEAQ (reference sequence). The CDR3 nucleotides are TGTGCCAGCAGCTTTATTAGCGGGGCGGATACGCAGTATTTT. Protein product: CASSFISGADTQYF.

This chain connects TRBV10-1 to TRBJ2-3; D uncertain. V was clipped by 3 bases and J by 3 bases, with 10 bases between them. The CDR3 is 14 amino acids. CDR1 and CDR2 (germline): WNHNN, SYGVQD (reference sequence). CDR3 DNA: TGCGCCAGCAGTGAACACCTTTCTACAGATACGCAGTATTTT. Encoded protein: CASSEHLSTDTQYF.

The chain couples TRBV6-5 to TRBJ2-5; 11 bases are shared with TRBD1. The CDR3 has 13 amino acids. CDR1 and CDR2 from the germline V gene are MNHEY and SVGAGI. V gave up 11 bases and J gave up 4 bases; unmatched junction bases: 6. The CDR3 here is CAGGTGGGETQYF. CDR3 sequence (DNA): TGTGCCGGCGGGACAGGGGGAGGAGAGACCCAGTACTTC.

This clone has just one count. The rearrangement links TRBV29-1 to TRBJ1-1, with 7 bases fitting TRBD1. Trimming at V came to 6 bases and at J to 1 base, leaving 5 bases not matched to a gene. Germline values: CDR1 SQVTM, CDR2 ANQGSEA. The CDR3 runs to 13 residues. This CDR3 is CSVWTGPNTEAFF. The CDR3 nucleotides read TGCAGCGTCTGGACAGGACCGAACACTGAAGCTTTCTTT.

V is TRBV27 and J is TRBJ2-7, with 7 bases aligning to TRBD1. Germline-derived CDR1 and CDR2 are MNHEY and SMNVEV (reference sequence). The V segment lost 7 bases and the J segment 1 base; nucleotides outside the gene matches: 7. The CDR3 is 14 amino acids. The CDR3 DNA reads as TGTGCCAGCACCGACCTACAGGGGTCCTACGAGCAGTACTTC. It encodes CASTDLQGSYEQYF.

The V gene is TRBV7-9, the J gene TRBJ2-7, with TRBD2 matching 7 bases. Germline V gene lookup returns CDR1 SEHNR and CDR2 FQNEAQ (reference sequence). J gave up 8 bases and V 4 bases, and 11 bases lay outside the gene matches. The CDR3 loop spans 14 amino acids. The CDR3 spells CASSSPGGYSQQYF. The CDR3 nucleotides are TGTGCCAGCAGCTCGCCGGGGGGTTACAGTCAGCAGTACTTC.

The V and J genes are TRBV10-3 and TRBJ1-3; a weak D match, TRBD1 (6 bases). The V end lost 10 bases, the J end lost 0 bases, and 16 bases lay between the germline ends. Germline V gene lookup returns CDR1 ENHRY and CDR2 SYGVKD. This CDR3 spans 15 amino acids. This CDR3 reads CATKGQPTSGNTIYF. CDR3 nucleotides: TGTGCCACCAAGGGACAACCGACCTCTGGAAACACCATATATTTT.

The chain links TRBV30 to TRBJ2-7; 13 bases are shared with TRBD2. Unmatched junction bases numbered 6, after V lost 0 bases and J lost 1 base. Germline CDR1 reads GTSNPN; CDR2 reads SVGIG (reference sequence). The CDR3 is made up of 17 amino acids. In nucleotides, the CDR3 is TGTGCCTGGAGTGTGGGACTAGCGGGATCGTCATCCTACGAGCAGTACTTC. Its protein is CAWSVGLAGSSSYEQYF.

This chain connects TRBV18 to TRBJ2-1; TRBD1 matches at 9 bases. J was trimmed by 1 base and V by 4 bases; bases with no gene match: 11. The CDR3 is 18 amino acids. Germline CDR1 and CDR2: KGHSH and LQKENI. CDR3 coding DNA: TGTGCCAGCTCACTCCACCGGCCAGGACAGGGGTCCTACAATGAGCAGTTCTTC. The encoded protein is CASSLHRPGQGSYNEQFF.

The chain is built from TRBV27 and TRBJ2-1; the match to TRBD2 covers 10 bases. J lost 5 bases, V lost 1 base, and 5 bases had no gene match. The germline V gene encodes CDR1 MNHEY and CDR2 SMNVEV (reference sequence). CDR3 length: 16 residues. CDR3 sequence (DNA): TGTGCCAGCAGTTTATGGTCTAGCGGGGGAAACAATGAGCAGTTCTTC. This codes for CASSLWSSGGNNEQFF.

The chain has TRBV19 and TRBJ2-1, with 7 bases aligning to TRBD1. The J segment lost 7 bases and the V segment lost 4 bases, leaving 4 bases of the junction unmatched. Per germline, CDR1 LNHDA and CDR2 SQIVND (reference sequence). The CDR3 contains 13 residues. In nucleotides, the CDR3 is TGTGCCAGTAGTAATAAGGGGGCAAATGAGCAGTTCTTC. Its translation: CASSNKGANEQFF.

The chain couples TRBV5-8 to TRBJ1-3; tentatively, D is TRBD1 (5 bases). Germline assignment: CDR1 SGHTS and CDR2 YDEGEE. V lost 4 bases, J lost 4 bases, and 12 bases lay in between. The CDR3 consists of 14 residues. DNA of the CDR3: TGTGCCAGCAGCCCGTGGAGACAGGGAAACACCATATATTTT. Its protein product is CASSPWRQGNTIYF. The full variable domain, in which reference TRBV5-8 and TRBJ1-3 provide the parts outside the CDR3, is EAGVTQSPTHLIKTRGQQATLRCSPISGHTSVYWYQQALGLGLQFLLWYDEGEERNRGNFPPRFSGRQFPNYSSELNVNALELEDSALYLCASSPWRQGNTIYFGEGSWLTVV.

The chain couples TRBV28 to TRBJ2-1; 14 bases map to TRBD2. With 6 bases clipped from V and 5 bases from J, the junction kept 3 bases outside the gene matches. The V gene's germline CDR1 is MDHEN and CDR2 SYDVKM. This CDR3 contains 15 residues. The CDR3 here is CASSGTSGSDNEQFF. In DNA form, the CDR3 reads TGTGCCAGCAGCGGGACTAGCGGGAGTGACAATGAGCAGTTCTTC.